Given below is one TCR beta chain in context. The germline CDR1 and CDR2 sequences are SQVTM and ANQGSEA. The V gene lost 8 bases and the J gene lost 8 bases, with 15 bases spanning the gap. The CDR3 spans 12 residues. The data stem from a study of Graves' ophthalmopathy and Graves' hyperthyroidism. The study amplified TCR beta CDR3 regions using RNA transcripts. HTBI primers were employed in first-round RT-PCR, then a second-round multiplex PCR followed. TCRdb re-called the multiplex PCR reads with MiXCR, one entry per CDR3 protein. The repertoire holds 900,000 to 1,200,000 distinct CDR3 sequences, with 35% to 40% as singletons.

The rearrangement joins TRBV29-1 to TRBJ1-4; TRBD1 might be the D (5 bases). The sequence was collected from an adult man with Graves' hyperthyroidism. Sequenced sample: peripheral blood or thyroid tissue (not recorded which). The CDR3 loop is CSLGEAREKLFF. CDR3 sequence (DNA): TGCAGCTTAGGGGAAGCCCGGGAAAAACTGTTTTTT.